This passage covers 21 T cell receptor beta chains from one sample sequenced in a study of metastatic and nonmetastatic thyroid tumors. TCRdb ran MiXCR on the PCR reads. The sample yields 13,000 to 15,000 clones, about 28% seen once. Not a single patient had been given any form of treatment at any point before undergoing thyroid surgery. Sequenced sample: blood. These receptors were collected from a female donor with papillary thyroid cancer or a benign thyroid nodule (not recorded which). Some clones in this sample may be carry-over from other donors' samples.

Sample share makes this clone medium-sized (0.01 to 0.1%). The chain carries TRBV7-2 and TRBJ2-7; D call uncertain. The germline V gene has CDR1 SGHTA and CDR2 FQGNSA. The ends were cut back, 3 bases at V and 6 bases at J, with 15 bases in the middle. The CDR3 contains 14 residues. The CDR3 DNA is TGTGCCAGCAGCTTCGGTAGCAGTGGGGTCGAGCAGTACTTC. Amino acid sequence: CASSFGSSGVEQYF.

This clone was recorded a few times. The genes are TRBV3-1 and TRBJ2-1, with D tentatively TRBD2 (5 bases). Trimming removed 0 bases from V and 11 bases from J, with 14 bases in between. Germline V gene sequence: CDR1 LGHDT, CDR2 YNNKEL (reference sequence). CDR3 length equals 14 residues. CDR3 loop: CASSQDEGLQKQFF. The CDR3 coding sequence is TGTGCCAGCAGCCAAGATGAAGGACTCCAAAAGCAGTTCTTC.

The chain is built from TRBV20-1 and TRBJ1-6; no clear D gene. Trimming shortened V by 0 bases and J by 10 bases, and 13 bases separated the two germline ends. Germline V gene data show CDR1 as DFQATT and CDR2 as SNEGSKA (reference sequence). There are 14 residues in the CDR3. CDR3 protein: CSARDGLGSSPLHF. CDR3 sequence (DNA): TGCAGTGCTAGAGACGGCCTCGGAAGCTCACCCCTCCACTTT.

Of note for this clone: The missing conserved phenylalanine or tryptophan at the end of this CDR3 makes a read error likely. Because the CDR3's place on the DNA is in doubt, the DNA is left out and the CDR3 is given as listed by TCRdb. The V gene is TRBV4-1, the J gene TRBJ1-5. From its first to its last residue, the CDR3 has 12 amino acids. Germline CDR1 MGHRA, CDR2 YSYEKL. CDR3: CASSHPEWPKHL.

The rearrangement links TRBV7-8 to TRBJ1-3, with 7 bases aligning to TRBD1. This CDR3 region has 14 residues. With V trimmed by 5 bases and J by 2 bases, 3 bases remained unmatched. CDR1 and CDR2 (germline): SGHVS, FQNEAQ. As DNA, the CDR3 is TGTGCCAGCAGCCCAGGGACAGCTGGAAACACCATATATTTT. Translated: CASSPGTAGNTIYF.

This clone has more than one count but fewer than ten. This rearrangement joins TRBV28 to TRBJ2-4; D unresolved. The CDR3 is 18 residues long. V was pared by 1 base and J by 0 bases, with 16 bases between. Germline V lookup: CDR1 MDHEN, CDR2 SYDVKM. The CDR3 DNA is TGTGCCAGCAGTTTATACCCCAACTCAAGACTAGCCAAAAACATTCAGTACTTC. Protein: CASSLYPNSRLAKNIQYF. Variable domain in full (rest from reference TRBV28 and TRBJ2-4): DVKVTQSSRYLVKRTGEKVFLECVQDMDHENMFWYRQDPGLGLRLIYFSYDVKMKEKGDIPEGYSVSREKKERFSLILESASTNQTSMYLCASSLYPNSRLAKNIQYFGAGTRLSVL.

V gene TRBV20-1 combines with J gene TRBJ1-6, with D tentatively TRBD1 (5 bases). Trimming cost V 5 bases and J 6 bases, with 11 bases left between them. This CDR3 comprises 13 residues. Germline values: CDR1 DFQATT, CDR2 SNEGSKA (reference sequence). CDR3 protein: CSARGTANSPLHF. CDR3 sequence (DNA): TGCAGTGCTCGGGGGACGGCTAATTCACCCCTCCACTTT.

This chain joins TRBV7-3 and TRBJ1-1; no firm D call. This CDR3 is 12 amino acids long. Germline V gives CDR1 SGHTA, CDR2 FQGTGA. V was pared by 6 bases and J by 10 bases, with 15 bases between. The CDR3, as DNA: TGTGCCAGCAGTTCCACCTGGTTGACAGCTTTCTTT. Protein product: CASSSTWLTAFF.

This clone is medium-sized within its sample. V usage is TRBV7-2 and J usage is TRBJ2-2, with 7 positions matching TRBD2. The CDR3 totals 15 residues. CDR1 and CDR2 from the germline V gene are SGHTA and FQGNSA. Germline trimming cut 3 bases from V and 3 bases from J; bases unmatched to any gene: 4. The CDR3 nucleotides read TGTGCCAGCAGCTTCAGTGGGGGGGACACCGGGGAGCTGTTTTTT. Encoded protein: CASSFSGGDTGELFF.

This clone is labeled medium-sized. The chain combines TRBV7-9 with TRBJ1-5; no reliable D call. The CDR3 runs 14 residues. V lost 3 bases, J lost 2 bases, and 8 bases lay in between. The germline CDR1 and CDR2 sequences are SEHNR and FQNEAQ (reference sequence). The CDR3 loop is CASSFLGGNQPQHF. The CDR3 bases are TGTGCCAGCAGCTTCCTAGGTGGCAATCAGCCCCAGCATTTT. Full variable domain (remainder filled in from reference TRBV7-9 and TRBJ1-5): DTGVSQNPRHKITKRGQNVTFRCDPISEHNRLYWYRQTLGQGPEFLTYFQNEAQLEKSRLLSDRFSAERPKGSFSTLEIQRTEQGDSAMYLCASSFLGGNQPQHFGDGTRLSIL.

This clone has a handful of counts. The chain combines TRBV28 with TRBJ2-7; 9 bases fit TRBD2. The length of the CDR3 is 15 residues. Germline V gene data show CDR1 as MDHEN and CDR2 as SYDVKM. With V trimmed by 4 bases and J by 5 bases, 9 bases remained unmatched. The DNA for the CDR3 is TGTGCCAGCAGTTGGGCCTGGCGGGAGGGTAACGAGCAGTACTTC. Translation: CASSWAWREGNEQYF.

The CDR3 bases are TGTGCCAGCAGCCGGTCGGGACTAGCGGAACACAATGAGCAGTTCTTC. Translating gives CASSRSGLAEHNEQFF. The gene calls are TRBV11-1 and TRBJ2-1; 11 bases agree with TRBD2. After removal of 5 bases from V and 5 bases from J, the junction contained 8 bases not matched to a gene. This CDR3 is 16 amino acids long. The germline V gene has CDR1 SGHAT and CDR2 FQDESV (reference sequence).

This clone was counted at least ten times. A much larger clone lies a single base off, so this may be a read error. This sample also contains other DNA sequences that code for the same CDR3. The chain employs TRBV6-2 or TRBV6-3 and TRBJ1-1, with D perhaps TRBD1 (6 bases). The CDR3 totals 14 residues. The germline V gene has CDR1 MNHEY and CDR2 SVGEGT. The DNA of the CDR3 is TGCGCCAGCAGTTACTCCCTTTTCGACAGGGAAGCTTTCTTT. Amino acids: CASSYSLFDREAFF.

This clone was seen once. The chain uses TRBV27 and TRBJ2-4; 11 bases align to TRBD1. V lost 5 bases to trimming and J lost 5 bases; unmatched junction nucleotides: 8. CDR3 length equals 16 residues. Germline CDR1 reads MNHEY; CDR2 reads SMNVEV (reference sequence). The CDR3 loop reads CASSPRTGGFENIQYF. In DNA, the CDR3 is TGTGCCAGCAGTCCCCGGACAGGGGGCTTTGAAAACATTCAGTACTTC.

This clone is medium-sized by share. The rearrangement uses TRBV19 and TRBJ1-3; possible D gene TRBD1, 6 bases. The CDR3 loop spans 15 amino acids. V lost 6 bases to trimming and J lost 0 bases, with 12 bases between them. Germline CDR1 LNHDA, CDR2 SQIVND (reference sequence). Here the CDR3 reads CASRRGGPSGNTIYF. CDR3 nucleotides: TGTGCCAGTAGAAGGGGGGGACCCTCTGGAAACACCATATATTTT.

The chain joins TRBV20-1 to TRBJ1-2; no clear D gene. CDR3 length: 14 residues. The V and J ends lost 0 bases and 3 bases respectively, with 11 bases between them. From germline, CDR1 is DFQATT and CDR2 SNEGSKA (reference sequence). For the CDR3, the DNA is TGCAGTGCTAGAGATAAGGGTGGGGACTATGGCTACACCTTC. Amino acid sequence: CSARDKGGDYGYTF.

This clone was observed a few times. The V gene is TRBV27, the J gene TRBJ2-6, with D unresolved. The CDR3 is made up of 17 amino acids. Germline V lookup: CDR1 MNHEY, CDR2 SMNVEV (reference sequence). V was shortened by 5 bases and J by 2 bases, with 16 bases between the two germline ends. CDR3 sequence: CASSADIVPPGANVLTF. CDR3 in DNA: TGTGCCAGCAGTGCTGACATCGTCCCGCCTGGGGCCAACGTCCTGACTTTC.

The rearrangement links TRBV6-2 or TRBV6-3 to TRBJ2-3; no clear D. Trimming left V 4 bases short and J 2 bases short, with 16 bases between. Germline lookup yields CDR1 MNHEY and CDR2 SVGEGT. This CDR3 is built from 16 residues. The CDR3 region is CASSSTVGLITDTQYF. Written as DNA, the CDR3 is TGTGCCAGCAGTTCCACGGTAGGGCTCATCACAGATACGCAGTATTTT.

This clone was recorded at least ten times. One end of the junction is discordant with germline, which a read error may explain. V usage is TRBV3-1 and J usage is TRBJ2-1; the D gene is possibly TRBD2 (6 bases). Germline V CDR1 and CDR2: LGHDT, YNNKEL (reference sequence). The CDR3 covers 12 residues. For the CDR3, the DNA is TGTGCCAGCAGCCGGACCGCTAGCGAGATGGTCTTC. It encodes CASSRTASEMVF.

By sample share, this clone is medium-sized. V usage is TRBV5-1 and J usage is TRBJ2-7, with TRBD2 identical over 9 bases. Germline values: CDR1 SGHRS, CDR2 YFSETQ. The V gene end was trimmed by 6 bases and the J gene end by 5 bases; junction bases not matched to a gene: 9. The CDR3 runs to 14 residues. The CDR3 loop is CASTWGLAGNEQYF. The CDR3 nucleotides are TGCGCCAGCACCTGGGGTCTAGCGGGAAACGAGCAGTACTTC.

The chain links TRBV20-1 to TRBJ1-3; D ambiguous. V gave up 0 bases and J gave up 0 bases, with 9 bases separating them. Germline CDR1 and CDR2: DFQATT and SNEGSKA (reference sequence). CDR3 length: 15 amino acids. DNA for the CDR3: TGCAGTGCTAGAGATCCCAGGAGCTCTGGAAACACCATATATTTT. Its protein is CSARDPRSSGNTIYF.